Each of the 2 T cell receptor beta chains below was sequenced from the same sample in a study of control samples from healthy donors and cancer patients. TCRdb keeps only in-frame clones here, not all; method: immunoSEQ multiplex PCR. The table records over 150,000 clones, roughly 92% of them present only once. What was sequenced was blood. The receptor source for this set is a woman between 18 and 29 years old in good health.

This clone was seen only once. The chain couples TRBV5-6 to TRBJ2-7; 8 bases agree with TRBD1. The V gene's germline CDR1 is SGHDT and CDR2 YYEEEE. V lost 5 bases to trimming and J lost 4 bases; unmatched junction nucleotides: 11. There are 15 residues in the CDR3. The chain's CDR3 is CASSSLGQGVYEQYF. DNA for the CDR3: TGTGCCAGCAGTTCTTTAGGACAGGGCGTATACGAGCAGTACTTC. Drawing the rest from reference TRBV5-6 and TRBJ2-7, the complete variable domain is DAGVTQSPTHLIKTRGQQVTLRCSPKSGHDTVSWYQQALGQGPQFIFQYYEEEERQRGNFPDRFSGHQFPNYSSELNVNALLLGDSALYLCASSSLGQGVYEQYFGPGTRLTVT.

The chain has TRBV18 and TRBJ1-1; D is unresolved. The CDR3 covers 14 residues. The V and J ends lost 2 bases and 2 bases respectively, with 9 bases between them. Germline CDR1 and CDR2: KGHSH and LQKENI. CDR3 nucleotide sequence: TGTGCCAGCTCACCAAGGTTGCCTAACACTGAAGCTTTCTTT. Its translation: CASSPRLPNTEAFF.